The next 19 T cell receptor beta chains were all read from a single sample in a study of shared clonotypes between healthy human individuals. The method was immunoSEQ multiplex PCR; TCRdb's version includes in-frame clones alone and lacks a portion of them. The sample has over 95,000 clones, about 71% seen once. Input material: memory CD8+ T cells sorted from blood. Subset meaning: CD45RO+ cells pooled with CCR7-negative TemRA cells. The source of these receptors is a woman aged 25 to 39 in good health.

The chain employs TRBV28 and TRBJ2-1, with TRBD1 matching 8 bases. The CDR3 has 16 amino acids. The V gene end was trimmed by 5 bases and the J gene end by 3 bases; junction bases not matched to a gene: 9. CDR1 MDHEN and CDR2 SYDVKM come from the germline V gene. CDR3 coding DNA: TGTGCCAGCAGTCCCTGGGGACAGGAGTTCTACAATGAGCAGTTCTTC. The encoded protein is CASSPWGQEFYNEQFF.

The CDR3 protein is CAISSFSGRPYNEQFF. The CDR3 DNA reads as TGTGCCATCAGCAGTTTTAGCGGGAGACCCTACAATGAGCAGTTCTTC. The genes are TRBV10-3 and TRBJ2-1, with 9 bases aligning to TRBD2. Losses at the gene ends were 6 bases for V and 2 bases for J; bases not matched to a gene: 8. The germline CDR1 and CDR2 sequences are ENHRY and SYGVKD. This CDR3 is 16 amino acids long.

This clone was counted a few times. The chain couples TRBV2 to TRBJ2-7, with TRBD2 identical over 9 bases. Germline CDR1 reads SNHLY; CDR2 reads FYNNEI. This CDR3 is 16 amino acids long. Trimming at V came to 8 bases and at J to 4 bases, leaving 15 bases not matched to a gene. The CDR3 coding sequence is TGTGCCAGCGGGGGGGACGGCGGGAGGGCCTCTTACGAGCAGTACTTC. Translating gives CASGGDGGRASYEQYF.

The chain couples TRBV10-3 to TRBJ2-7; D is possibly TRBD1 (5 bases). The CDR3 covers 15 residues. V lost 5 bases and J lost 0, with 14 bases in between. Looked up from germline, CDR1 is ENHRY and CDR2 is SYGVKD. CDR3 residues: CAISLTGGSSYEQYF. DNA of the CDR3: TGTGCCATCAGTTTAACAGGCGGTAGCTCCTACGAGCAGTACTTC.

The gene calls are TRBV27 and TRBJ1-5; a weak D match, TRBD1 (5 bases). V lost 2 bases and J 1 base, leaving 15 bases between the germline ends. The CDR3 has 17 residues. Germline CDR1 is MNHEY and CDR2 is SMNVEV (reference sequence). The CDR3 region is CASSLNPDNRSNQPQHF. CDR3 in DNA: TGTGCCAGCAGTTTAAATCCGGACAACAGGAGCAATCAGCCCCAGCATTTT.

This rearrangement joins TRBV11-2 to TRBJ2-1, with TRBD2 as a possible D gene (5 bases). Germline V gene lookup returns CDR1 SGHAT and CDR2 FQNNGV. This CDR3 comprises 15 residues. V dropped 5 bases and J dropped 5 bases, with 16 bases sitting between them. CDR3 region: CASSLWAAGNNEQFF. CDR3 in DNA: TGTGCCAGCAGCCTCTGGGCGGCGGGTAACAATGAGCAGTTCTTC.

This clone was picked up many times. This chain connects TRBV25-1 to TRBJ2-1; weak D call: TRBD1 (5 bases). The CDR3 covers 16 residues. Trimming removed 4 bases from V and 0 bases from J, with 13 bases in between. Germline V gene sequence: CDR1 MGHDK, CDR2 SYGVNS. CDR3 in amino acids: CASSGGGASSYNEQFF. The DNA for the CDR3 is TGTGCCAGCAGTGGAGGTGGGGCTAGCTCCTACAATGAGCAGTTCTTC.

This clone has a handful of counts. The CDR3 is CATTGVVNTEAFF. The CDR3 DNA reads TGTGCCACCACAGGGGTGGTGAACACTGAAGCTTTCTTT. V and J are TRBV10-3 and TRBJ1-1, with TRBD1 matching over 7 bases. Unmatched junction bases numbered 5, after V lost 10 bases and J lost 0 bases. The CDR3 spans 13 residues. Germline loops: CDR1 ENHRY, CDR2 SYGVKD.

The CDR3 DNA follows: TGTGCCAGTAGTATAGGCGGGTGGGCTGGGGAGACCCAGTACTTC. It encodes CASSIGGWAGETQYF. The V call is TRBV19, the J call TRBJ2-5, with a tentative D call TRBD2 (5 bases). CDR3 length: 15 residues. The germline V gene encodes CDR1 LNHDA and CDR2 SQIVND (reference sequence). Trimming cost V 1 base and J 5 bases, with 14 bases left between them.

The chain is built from TRBV5-1 and TRBJ2-2; D is possibly TRBD1 (5 bases). CDR1 and CDR2 (germline): SGHRS, YFSETQ. The ends were cut back, 4 bases at V and 7 bases at J, with 14 bases in the middle. CDR3 size: 14 residues. The DNA for the CDR3 is TGCGCCAGCAGCACCAGGGTTAGGGGCGGGGAGCTGTTTTTT. This translates into CASSTRVRGGELFF.

This clone was seen a handful of times. The chain joins TRBV7-9 to TRBJ1-2, with no clear D. Germline CDR1 reads SEHNR; CDR2 reads FQNEAQ (reference sequence). The CDR3 loop spans 12 amino acids. Trimming pared 5 bases from V and 4 bases from J, leaving 8 bases between. CDR3 sequence reads: CASSEGGYGYTF. For the CDR3, the DNA is TGTGCCAGCAGCGAAGGTGGCTATGGCTACACCTTC.

The chain uses TRBV28 and TRBJ2-3, with 13 bases aligning to TRBD2. The CDR3 loop spans 24 amino acids. Germline-derived CDR1 and CDR2 are MDHEN and SYDVKM. The J segment lost 0 bases and the V segment lost 3 bases, leaving 24 bases of the junction unmatched. CDR3 DNA sequence: TGTGCCAGCAGTTTTGTCCATCGGCCCCCCCAACTAGCGGGAGGGCCGGCTAGCACAGATACGCAGTATTTT. It encodes CASSFVHRPPQLAGGPASTDTQYF. The whole variable domain, filled in from reference TRBV28 and TRBJ2-3, reads DVKVTQSSRYLVKRTGEKVFLECVQDMDHENMFWYRQDPGLGLRLIYFSYDVKMKEKGDIPEGYSVSREKKERFSLILESASTNQTSMYLCASSFVHRPPQLAGGPASTDTQYFGPGTRLTVL.

The CDR3 spells CASSSASSYEQYF. CDR3 DNA: TGTGCCAGCAGTTCTGCAAGCTCCTACGAGCAGTACTTC. This sequence joins TRBV2 and TRBJ2-7, with D uncertain. Trimming left V 5 bases short and J 0 bases short, with 8 bases between. The CDR3 totals 13 residues. Looked up from germline, CDR1 is SNHLY and CDR2 is FYNNEI. The complete variable domain, with remaining parts taken from reference TRBV2 and TRBJ2-7, reads EPEVTQTPSHQVTQMGQEVILRCVPISNHLYFYWYRQILGQKVEFLVSFYNNEISEKSEIFDDQFSVERPDGSNFTLKIRSTKLEDSAMYFCASSSASSYEQYFGPGTRLTVT.

The chain is built from TRBV5-1 and TRBJ2-5; 11 bases line up with TRBD2. The CDR3 sequence is 17 residues long. The germline V gene encodes CDR1 SGHRS and CDR2 YFSETQ. The V and J ends lost 2 bases and 0 bases, in that order; junction bases with no gene match: 6. CDR3 DNA: TGCGCCAGCAGCTTTTCCGGGACTAGCGGAAACCAAGAGACCCAGTACTTC. Encoded protein: CASSFSGTSGNQETQYF. Full variable domain (missing parts from reference TRBV5-1 and TRBJ2-5): KAGVTQTPRYLIKTRGQQVTLSCSPISGHRSVSWYQQTPGQGLQFLFEYFSETQRNKGNFPGRFSGRQFSNSRSEMNVSTLELGDSALYLCASSFSGTSGNQETQYFGPGTRLLVL.

The V gene is TRBV7-2, the J gene TRBJ2-3; 13 bases match TRBD2. Unmatched junction bases numbered 7, after V lost 5 bases and J lost 5 bases. Germline CDR1 SGHTA, CDR2 FQGNSA. This CDR3 is 16 amino acids long. The CDR3 is CASSRGLAGWGDTQYF. The CDR3 region has the DNA TGTGCCAGCAGCCGGGGACTAGCGGGATGGGGAGATACGCAGTATTTT.

CDR3 sequence reads: CASSKGVGSRCEQYF. The CDR3 coding sequence is TGTGCCAGCAGCAAAGGGGTCGGAAGTAGGTGCGAGCAGTACTTC. The chain joins TRBV21-1 to TRBJ2-7. TRBV21-1 corresponds to a pseudogene. The CDR3 runs to 15 residues.

A few counts support this clone. The rearrangement joins TRBV5-1 to TRBJ2-1; 10 bases map to TRBD2. CDR1 and CDR2 from the germline V gene are SGHRS and YFSETQ. J was trimmed by 10 bases and V by 2 bases; bases with no gene match: 9. The CDR3 sequence is 15 residues long. The CDR3 spells CASSLQAGGRGEQFF. The CDR3 DNA follows: TGCGCCAGCAGCTTACAAGCGGGAGGGCGAGGAGAGCAGTTCTTC.

The chain combines TRBV6-4 with TRBJ2-7; 8 positions agree with TRBD1. V lost 3 bases to trimming and J lost 3 bases; unmatched junction nucleotides: 4. Germline lookup yields CDR1 MRHNA and CDR2 SNTAGT. There are 14 residues in the CDR3. CDR3 sequence reads: CASSEGDRSYEQYF. CDR3 nucleotide sequence: TGTGCCAGCAGTGAGGGGGACAGGAGCTACGAGCAGTACTTC.

The V call is TRBV25-1, the J call TRBJ2-7; a weak D match, TRBD1 (5 bases). V gave up 5 bases and J gave up 1 base, with 18 bases separating them. This CDR3 contains 16 residues. From germline, CDR1 is MGHDK and CDR2 SYGVNS. CDR3 sequence reads: CASSSRRVGVSYEQYF. In DNA, the CDR3 is TGTGCCAGCAGTTCACGACGGGTAGGGGTTTCCTACGAGCAGTACTTC.